These 27 T cell receptor beta chains share one sample of origin, sequenced in a study of CXCR3-negative and CXCR3-positive naive CD8 T cells. Study-wide results and limits: Hydrophobicity was higher for TRB CDR3s found in CXCR3-positive naive cells than in CXCR3-negative naive cells.

The study made its TRB cDNA libraries by 5' RACE, adding UMI labels. TCRdb reprocessed the 5' RACE reads and reports one entry per CDR3 protein, with no DNA. The sample totals around 160,000 distinct CDR3 sequences; its top ten clones hold about 0.28%. These TCRs are of unknown antigen specificity. The sample taken for sequencing was naive CXCR3+ CD8+ T cells from blood. Subset reported: CD45RO-CCR7+CD27+CD95- naive CD8+ T cells expressing CXCR3 (TNR3+). These receptors all come from a human donor in good health. Some clones in this sample may be carry-over from other donors' samples.

The chain joins TRBV29-1 to TRBJ1-1. The CDR3 contains 14 residues. Germline V CDR1 and CDR2: SQVTM, ANQGSEA. The CDR3 reads CSVEGEDGPTEAFF.

This rearrangement joins TRBV6-5 to TRBJ2-1; TCRdb calls TRBD2, which cannot be checked without DNA. Germline V gene lookup returns CDR1 MNHEY and CDR2 SVGAGI. This CDR3 region has 18 residues. The chain's CDR3 is CASSHRIAGTSGYNEQFF.

The chain links TRBV7-6 to TRBJ2-7. Germline CDR1 reads SGHVS; CDR2 reads FNYEAQ. This CDR3 region has 11 residues. CDR3 loop: CASSLAQQQYF.

The chain couples TRBV29-1 to TRBJ2-3; TCRdb selects TRBD2, and the lack of DNA leaves this call unchecked. From germline, CDR1 is SQVTM and CDR2 ANQGSEA. This CDR3 has 15 amino acids. The CDR3 here is CSVEVLAANTDTQYF.

The rearrangement links TRBV29-1 to TRBJ2-1; TCRdb calls TRBD2, which cannot be checked without DNA. The germline gives CDR1 SQVTM, CDR2 ANQGSEA. The CDR3 is 15 residues long. This CDR3 is CSVEGTGTSYNEQFF.

This chain connects TRBV20-1 to TRBJ1-4. CDR1 DFQATT and CDR2 SNEGSKA come from the germline V gene (reference sequence). This CDR3 region has 14 residues. The CDR3 reads CSAPTLIEEVKLFF.

This sequence joins TRBV29-1 and TRBJ2-7; the TRBD1 assignment by TCRdb is unverifiable without DNA. Germline V gene data show CDR1 as SQVTM and CDR2 as ANQGSEA. CDR3 length: 13 residues. The CDR3 is CSVPSGQGYEQYF.

This sequence joins TRBV29-1 and TRBJ2-3; TCRdb returns TRBD1, unconfirmable since there is no DNA. CDR3 length equals 14 residues. Looked up from germline, CDR1 is SQVTM and CDR2 is ANQGSEA. CDR3 in amino acids: CSVVGRGPKDTQYF.

The chain recombines TRBV20-1 with TRBJ1-1. The CDR3 length is 13 residues. Germline loops: CDR1 DFQATT, CDR2 SNEGSKA (reference sequence). CDR3 sequence: CSARKKSHPEAFF.

CDR3 loop: CASSLHSYEQYF. V and J are TRBV14 and TRBJ2-7. CDR1 and CDR2 from the germline V gene are SGHDN and FVKESK. The CDR3 length is 12 residues. Full variable domain (missing parts from reference TRBV14 and TRBJ2-7): EAGVTQFPSHSVIEKGQTVTLRCDPISGHDNLYWYRRVMGKEIKFLLHFVKESKQDESGMPNNRFLAERTGGTYSTLKVQPAELEDSGVYFCASSLHSYEQYFGPGTRLTVT.

The chain has TRBV9 and TRBJ1-2; TCRdb's assignment of TRBD1 cannot be checked, as there is no DNA. The CDR3 runs 14 residues. CDR1 and CDR2 (germline): SGDLS, YYNGEE. The CDR3 is CASTGTGEDYGYTF.

The V gene is TRBV5-1, the J gene TRBJ2-7. The CDR3 is made up of 13 amino acids. The V gene's germline CDR1 is SGHRS and CDR2 YFSETQ. The CDR3 sequence is CASSLAGYGEQYF.

The rearrangement joins TRBV5-1 to TRBJ1-2; as DNA is missing, the TRBD1 call by TCRdb cannot be tested. Germline CDR1 reads SGHRS; CDR2 reads YFSETQ. The CDR3 is 13 residues long. The CDR3 here is CASSPDINYGYTF.

V and J are TRBV25-1 and TRBJ1-4. This CDR3 has 16 amino acids. Germline V gene lookup returns CDR1 MGHDK and CDR2 SYGVNS. CDR3 sequence reads: CASSEKGRTTNEKLFF. Full variable domain (rest looked up from reference TRBV25-1 and TRBJ1-4): EADIYQTPRYLVIGTGKKITLECSQTMGHDKMYWYQQDPGMELHLIHYSYGVNSTEKGDLSSESTVSRIRTEHFPLTLESARPSHTSQYLCASSEKGRTTNEKLFFGSGTQLSVL.

The chain combines TRBV10-3 with TRBJ1-6; the D gene TCRdb calls, TRBD1, cannot be checked with no DNA. CDR1 and CDR2 (germline): ENHRY, SYGVKD. The CDR3 extends over 14 amino acids. The CDR3 spells CAISVQGPQGTLHF.

This chain uses TRBV29-1 with TRBJ1-1; the D call of TRBD1 rests on TCRdb alone, since no DNA is present to check it. This CDR3 spans 14 amino acids. Germline CDR1 is SQVTM and CDR2 is ANQGSEA. This chain's CDR3 is CSVEDLAGGTEAFF.

The chain recombines TRBV11-2 with TRBJ1-1; TCRdb's D gene call, TRBD1, goes unchecked for lack of DNA. The germline CDR1 and CDR2 sequences are SGHAT and FQNNGV. The CDR3 covers 14 residues. The CDR3 sequence is CASSQGGRNTEAFF.

The V gene is TRBV28, the J gene TRBJ2-7; with no DNA, the TCRdb D assignment of TRBD2 cannot be verified. The CDR3 covers 17 residues. Germline loops: CDR1 MDHEN, CDR2 SYDVKM. Here the CDR3 reads CASSLGGTSGDSYEQYF.

The chain couples TRBV6-2 or TRBV6-3 to TRBJ2-7; absent DNA, TCRdb's TRBD1 call cannot be checked. The CDR3 consists of 14 residues. Germline V gene lookup returns CDR1 MNHEY and CDR2 SVGEGT. The CDR3 region is CASSYEDRSYEQYF.

The gene calls are TRBV7-9 and TRBJ1-1; TCRdb indicates TRBD1, and absent DNA this call remains unverified. The CDR3 runs 12 residues. Germline loops: CDR1 SEHNR, CDR2 FQNEAQ (reference sequence). CDR3 protein: CASSFQPGEAFF. Supplemented by reference TRBV7-9 and TRBJ1-1, the full variable domain reads DTGVSQNPRHKITKRGQNVTFRCDPISEHNRLYWYRQTLGQGPEFLTYFQNEAQLEKSRLLSDRFSAERPKGSFSTLEIQRTEQGDSAMYLCASSFQPGEAFFGQGTRLTVV.

The genes are TRBV6-2 or TRBV6-3 and TRBJ2-1. The CDR3 sequence is 14 residues long. Germline V gene data show CDR1 as MNHEY and CDR2 as SVGEGT. The CDR3 protein is CASSYSSFTTEQFF.

The J gene is TRBJ2-7, the V gene TRBV29-1. Germline V gene sequence: CDR1 SQVTM, CDR2 ANQGSEA. This CDR3 spans 11 amino acids. The CDR3 is CSVDMGYEQYF.

The V and J genes are TRBV28 and TRBJ2-1; TCRdb proposes TRBD2, but this gene call is untestable without DNA. This CDR3 has 15 amino acids. In germline, CDR1 is MDHEN, CDR2 SYDVKM. CDR3 protein: CASSLMTETRYEQFF.

The chain employs TRBV7-9 and TRBJ2-7; TCRdb indicates TRBD1, and absent DNA this call remains unverified. Germline CDR1 is SEHNR and CDR2 is FQNEAQ (reference sequence). CDR3 size: 13 residues. CDR3 sequence: CASRPQGYYEQYF.

This chain uses TRBV6-2 or TRBV6-3 with TRBJ2-1; TCRdb returns TRBD2, unconfirmable since there is no DNA. Germline V gene sequence: CDR1 MNHEY, CDR2 SVGEGT. The length of the CDR3 is 17 residues. The CDR3 reads CASSYSPGTSGYNEQFF.

The rearrangement links TRBV11-3 to TRBJ1-1; TCRdb names TRBD1, which stays unverified in the absence of DNA. The V gene's germline CDR1 is SGHNT and CDR2 YENEEA. The CDR3 sequence is 12 residues long. Here the CDR3 reads CASRTGGTEAFF.

The chain employs TRBV7-2 and TRBJ2-7; the D gene TCRdb calls, TRBD2, cannot be checked with no DNA. Germline assignment: CDR1 SGHTA and CDR2 FQGNSA. This CDR3 spans 17 amino acids. The CDR3 sequence is CASSSTSRRGQPYEQYF.